This T cell receptor (beta chain) was recovered during a study of shared clonotypes between healthy human individuals. About the research overall: Donors had three CD4 naive, three CD4 memory, two CD8 naive and one CD8 memory plate apiece.

Deep was the level used in running the assay. Assay: immunoSEQ multiplex PCR; the TCRdb copy retains only in-frame clones and omits some. The sample has approximately 620,000 clones; 97% are singletons. Caucasian adults residing in Nashville, Tennessee made up all the donors. Negatively enriched CD4+ T cells were divided by CD45RA into naive and memory. The receptor was isolated from a woman in her thirties in good health. Material: naive CD4+ T cells sorted from blood. Subset specified: CD45RA+ positively selected.

CDR3 DNA: TGTGCCAGCAGTTTATGGGGACATAAGGATACCGGGGAGCTGTTTTTT. This gives the protein CASSLWGHKDTGELFF. The chain recombines TRBV28 with TRBJ2-2; possibly TRBD1 for D (6 bases). The germline V gene has CDR1 MDHEN and CDR2 SYDVKM. V gave up 0 bases and J gave up 5 bases, with 13 bases separating them. The CDR3 has 16 residues. Combining the CDR3 with reference TRBV28 and TRBJ2-2 gives the whole variable domain DVKVTQSSRYLVKRTGEKVFLECVQDMDHENMFWYRQDPGLGLRLIYFSYDVKMKEKGDIPEGYSVSREKKERFSLILESASTNQTSMYLCASSLWGHKDTGELFFGEGSRLTVL.